These 26 T cell receptor beta chains were all obtained from the same sample, sequenced in a study of blood T cells in healthy people across ages. A second PCR, run for about 6 to 11 cycles, used a sample-barcoded 5' primer plus a J-beta primer mix. MiXCR, applied by TCRdb to the 5' RACE reads, yields one record per CDR3 protein. The table has about 540,000 distinct CDR3 sequences, around 24% seen once. These data were also filed under a second study, of T cells of mothers and their children.

The specimen sequenced was blood. These receptors were obtained from a boy younger than 18 in good health.

This clonotype was found a few times. The CDR3 loop is CASSGQGQSYEQYF. Here the CDR3 DNA reads TGTGCCAGCAGCGGACAGGGGCAATCATACGAGCAGTACTTC. This chain links TRBV6-2 or TRBV6-3 with TRBJ2-7; 9 positions agree with TRBD1. CDR3 length equals 14 residues. Germline V gene sequence: CDR1 MNHEY, CDR2 SVGEGT. V shed 6 bases, J shed 4 bases, and the junction held 7 bases outside the gene matches.

This clonotype was seen a handful of times. V usage is TRBV4-3 and J usage is TRBJ2-5; 7 bases fit TRBD2. The DNA matches TRBJ2-1 better at its end, which makes the J call doubtful. The CDR3 is 16 residues long. The germline V gene encodes CDR1 LGHNA and CDR2 YSLEER. The CDR3 here is CASSQYLAEPGNEQFF. The CDR3 coding sequence is TGCGCCAGCAGCCAGTACCTAGCGGAGCCAGGCAATGAGCAGTTCTTC.

This clonotype was recorded at least ten times. The chain uses TRBV6-4 and TRBJ2-2; 11 bases line up with TRBD2. The V and J ends lost 2 bases and 5 bases, in that order; junction bases with no gene match: 1. The CDR3 has 15 amino acids. CDR1 MRHNA and CDR2 SNTAGT come from the germline V gene. The CDR3 DNA reads TGTGCCAGCAGTGACGCTAGCGGGGGGACCGGGGAGCTGTTTTTT. Translating it yields CASSDASGGTGELFF.

CDR3 amino acids: CASSRRASGYNEQFF. For the CDR3, the DNA is TGTGCCAGCAGCCGTCGCGCTAGCGGCTACAATGAGCAGTTCTTC. This chain connects TRBV4-2 to TRBJ2-1, with TRBD2 matching over 7 bases. The junction had 6 bases not matched to a gene; V was cut back by 4 bases and J by 3 bases. Germline V lookup: CDR1 LGHNA, CDR2 YNFKEQ. There are 15 residues in the CDR3.

There are a few counts of this clonotype. The chain uses TRBV2 and TRBJ1-3; the D is unclear. The V gene's germline CDR1 is SNHLY and CDR2 FYNNEI. V shed 0 bases and J shed 3 bases, with 6 bases lying between them. The CDR3 is made up of 14 amino acids. The CDR3 DNA follows: TGTGCCAGCAGTGAAGCAAGGCTTGGAAACACCATATATTTT. Amino acid sequence: CASSEARLGNTIYF.

The chain recombines TRBV7-9 with TRBJ2-2, with D unresolved. The CDR3 spans 14 residues. The germline V gene has CDR1 SEHNR and CDR2 FQNEAQ (reference sequence). V gave up 0 bases and J gave up 6 bases, with 8 bases separating them. The CDR3 coding sequence is TGTGCCAGCAGCTTAGCGACCCAGTCCGGGGAGCTGTTTTTT. Protein: CASSLATQSGELFF.

This clonotype has more than one count but fewer than ten. V is TRBV9 and J is TRBJ2-7; 14 bases agree with TRBD2. With 0 bases clipped from V and 9 bases from J, the junction kept 5 bases outside the gene matches. Germline CDR1 reads SGDLS; CDR2 reads YYNGEE. The CDR3 is 15 residues long. CDR3 DNA sequence: TGTGCCAGCAGCGTAGACGGGACTAGCGGGGGTGTGCAGTACTTC. Translated: CASSVDGTSGGVQYF.

The rearrangement uses TRBV2 and TRBJ2-5, with D perhaps matching TRBD1 (6 bases). In germline, CDR1 is SNHLY, CDR2 FYNNEI. The CDR3 is 13 residues long. The V gene lost 10 bases and the J gene lost 0 bases, with 12 bases spanning the gap. The chain's CDR3 is CANCRDNQETQYF. CDR3 DNA: TGTGCCAACTGCCGGGACAACCAAGAGACCCAGTACTTC.

The CDR3 sequence is CSARAPTSGSSTAQYF. DNA for the CDR3: TGCAGTGCTAGAGCCCCCACTAGCGGGAGTTCTACGGCGCAGTACTTC. The chain couples TRBV20-1 to TRBJ2-7; 11 bases map to TRBD2. After removal of 1 base from V and 9 bases from J, the junction contained 14 bases not matched to a gene. Germline V CDR1 and CDR2: DFQATT, SNEGSKA (reference sequence). The CDR3 is 16 amino acids.

J is TRBJ2-5 and V is TRBV28; D possibly uses TRBD1 or TRBD2 (6 bases each). Germline CDR1 reads MDHEN; CDR2 reads SYDVKM. The CDR3 sequence is 13 residues long. V was cut by 8 bases and J by 4 bases, with 14 bases left in between. CDR3 DNA: TGTGCCAGCGGCTTCAGGGGAGGAGAGACCCAGTACTTC. Translating it yields CASGFRGGETQYF. Based on the CDR3 plus reference TRBV28 and TRBJ2-5, the full variable domain is DVKVTQSSRYLVKRTGEKVFLECVQDMDHENMFWYRQDPGLGLRLIYFSYDVKMKEKGDIPEGYSVSREKKERFSLILESASTNQTSMYLCASGFRGGETQYFGPGTRLLVL.

This chain links TRBV28 with TRBJ2-3; D may be TRBD1 (5 bases). V was trimmed by 2 bases and J by 3 bases, leaving 9 bases between them. CDR1 and CDR2 (germline): MDHEN, SYDVKM. The CDR3 is made up of 14 amino acids. CDR3 in DNA: TGTGCCAGCAGTTTAGTCCAGGGTACAGATACGCAGTATTTT. Translating gives CASSLVQGTDTQYF.

V is TRBV7-3 and J is TRBJ2-7; the D is unclear. V was cut by 4 bases and J by 3 bases, with 19 bases left in between. Looked up from germline, CDR1 is SGHTA and CDR2 is FQGTGA. The CDR3 runs 16 residues. In DNA form, the CDR3 reads TGTGCCAGCAGCTCAAGGGCCCCGAGAGCTGGCTACGAGCAGTACTTC. Translated: CASSSRAPRAGYEQYF.

On this clonotype: This may come from a read error, since a much larger clone is one base off. The CDR3 DNA sequence: TGTGCCAGCAGTTTTCGCAATCAGCCCCAGCATTTT. Protein sequence: CASSFRNQPQHF. This chain links TRBV28 with TRBJ1-5, with no clear D. Per the germline V gene, CDR1 is MDHEN and CDR2 is SYDVKM. The CDR3 has 12 residues. The V end lost 3 bases, the J end lost 2 bases, and 2 bases lay between the germline ends.

This clonotype has ten or more counts. CDR3 in DNA: TGTGCCAGCAGCTCCGGAAGGGCCAATGAGCAGTTCTTC. It specifies CASSSGRANEQFF. The chain combines TRBV7-9 with TRBJ2-1; D not resolved. The germline V gene encodes CDR1 SEHNR and CDR2 FQNEAQ (reference sequence). CDR3 length: 13 residues. The germline V and J ends were trimmed by 4 bases and 6 bases, with 10 bases remaining between them. Full variable domain (missing parts from reference TRBV7-9 and TRBJ2-1): DTGVSQNPRHKITKRGQNVTFRCDPISEHNRLYWYRQTLGQGPEFLTYFQNEAQLEKSRLLSDRFSAERPKGSFSTLEIQRTEQGDSAMYLCASSSGRANEQFFGPGTRLTVL.

This chain links TRBV29-1 with TRBJ1-1; unclear D gene. The V end lost 4 bases, the J end lost 1 base, and 7 bases lay between the germline ends. This CDR3 is 12 amino acids long. CDR1 is SQVTM and CDR2 is ANQGSEA in the germline V gene. The CDR3 DNA follows: TGCAGCGTTGTACGGCAGAACACTGAAGCTTTCTTT. Amino acids: CSVVRQNTEAFF.

The J gene is TRBJ1-2, the V gene TRBV4-3, with a possible D match to TRBD1 (6 bases). V gave up 0 bases and J gave up 3 bases, with 11 bases separating them. The CDR3 loop spans 15 amino acids. The germline V gene has CDR1 LGHNA and CDR2 YSLEER. The CDR3 reads CASSQEGKGDYGYTF. CDR3 nucleotides: TGCGCCAGCAGCCAAGAAGGAAAGGGGGACTATGGCTACACCTTC.

V and J are TRBV2 and TRBJ2-3; tentatively, D is TRBD2 (5 bases). The CDR3 length is 15 residues. V lost 6 bases, J lost 0 bases, and 13 bases lay in between. Germline CDR1 is SNHLY and CDR2 is FYNNEI. CDR3 protein: CASRRAPSSTDTQYF. CDR3 DNA: TGTGCCAGCAGGCGGGCTCCCTCTAGCACAGATACGCAGTATTTT. Full variable domain (missing parts from reference TRBV2 and TRBJ2-3): EPEVTQTPSHQVTQMGQEVILRCVPISNHLYFYWYRQILGQKVEFLVSFYNNEISEKSEIFDDQFSVERPDGSNFTLKIRSTKLEDSAMYFCASRRAPSSTDTQYFGPGTRLTVL.

This chain uses TRBV12-3 or TRBV12-4 with TRBJ2-1; D gene uncertain. The CDR3 consists of 15 residues. Trimming pared 5 bases from V and 0 bases from J, leaving 11 bases between. CDR3 coding DNA: TGTGCCAGCAGTGCATGGAAGAGCTCCTACAATGAGCAGTTCTTC. The encoded protein is CASSAWKSSYNEQFF.

The CDR3 is CSARDLNRYNEQFF. The CDR3 nucleotides read TGCAGTGCTAGAGACTTGAACAGGTACAATGAGCAGTTCTTC. The chain joins TRBV20-1 to TRBJ2-1, with D possibly matching TRBD1 (5 bases). The CDR3 length is 14 residues. Trimming took off 0 bases at V and 4 bases at J, with 10 bases between the two ends. CDR1 and CDR2 from the germline V gene are DFQATT and SNEGSKA (reference sequence).

This clonotype was found a few times. V gene TRBV3-1 combines with J gene TRBJ2-7, with D perhaps matching TRBD2 (5 bases). Germline V CDR1 and CDR2: LGHDT, YNNKEL (reference sequence). Trimming left V 2 bases short and J 6 bases short, with 8 bases between. The CDR3 totals 12 residues. In DNA form, the CDR3 reads TGTGCCAGCAGCCAAATTGGGAGCGAGCAGTACTTC. Amino acid sequence: CASSQIGSEQYF.

This clonotype showed up just a few times. This chain joins TRBV20-1 and TRBJ2-5; 10 bases align to TRBD2. The J call may not be correct, given that the DNA end is closer to TRBJ2-1. The CDR3 runs to 17 residues. Germline CDR1 and CDR2: DFQATT and SNEGSKA (reference sequence). The CDR3 DNA reads TGCAGTGCCACGAAACCTCTAGCGGGAGCCTACGTGGATGAGCAGTTCTTC. This codes for CSATKPLAGAYVDEQFF.

The genes are TRBV28 and TRBJ2-7, with D uncertain. Trimming shortened V by 9 bases and J by 2 bases, and 11 bases separated the two germline ends. The CDR3 runs 12 residues. In germline, CDR1 is MDHEN, CDR2 SYDVKM. CDR3 in DNA: TGTGCCAGTAGGGCGTCGACCTACGAGCAGTACTTC. Translation: CASRASTYEQYF. The entire variable domain, with the rest obtained from reference TRBV28 and TRBJ2-7, is as follows: DVKVTQSSRYLVKRTGEKVFLECVQDMDHENMFWYRQDPGLGLRLIYFSYDVKMKEKGDIPEGYSVSREKKERFSLILESASTNQTSMYLCASRASTYEQYFGPGTRLTVT.

This clonotype has only a few counts. The junction differs from germline at one of its ends, possibly a read error. The rearrangement joins TRBV7-9 to TRBJ2-7; 10 nucleotides match TRBD2. Germline loops: CDR1 SEHNR, CDR2 FQNEAQ (reference sequence). CDR3 size: 15 residues. CDR3 protein: CASSLKPSGGNEQCF. The CDR3 DNA follows: TGTGCCAGCAGCTTAAAGCCTAGCGGGGGCAACGAGCAGTGCTTC.

This clonotype came up a few times. The chain joins TRBV5-6 to TRBJ1-2; 8 bases align to TRBD1. V trimming: 10 bases; J trimming: 4 bases; junction bases outside the gene matches: 9. The CDR3 is 13 amino acids. Germline V CDR1 and CDR2: SGHDT, YYEEEE. CDR3 sequence (DNA): TGTGCCGGCAAATCCACAGGGGGCTATGGCTACACCTTC. Translation gives CAGKSTGGYGYTF.

Only a few counts were recorded for this clonotype. This chain links TRBV6-5 with TRBJ2-1, with 9 bases fitting TRBD2. The CDR3 is 16 residues long. CDR1 is MNHEY, CDR2 SVGAGI, per germline. V was pared by 3 bases and J by 5 bases, with 8 bases of the junction left unmatched. DNA for the CDR3: TGTGCCAGCAGTTATCATGGCGGGGGGGCCAACAATGAGCAGTTCTTC. It translates to CASSYHGGGANNEQFF.

CDR3 amino acids: CASSTYSGSSYNEQFF. CDR3 DNA sequence: TGTGCCAGTAGTACTTATAGCGGGAGCTCCTACAATGAGCAGTTCTTC. The chain joins TRBV19 to TRBJ2-1; 9 positions match TRBD2. Germline V gene lookup returns CDR1 LNHDA and CDR2 SQIVND (reference sequence). This CDR3 is 16 amino acids long. J lost 0 bases, V lost 4 bases, and 4 bases had no gene match.